In its sample, the clone carrying this T cell receptor beta chain was seen many times. The antigen is unknown. The sample comes from a study of T cells after yellow fever vaccination. Study-level points and caveats: Peaking faster, on day 5 versus 15, the secondary response was nonetheless weaker. Shared CD4/CD8 clonotypes were a small share, likely from convergent recombination. FACS-sorted repertoires could contain abundant clonotypes contaminating from the bulk population.

For TCR, cDNA came from 5'RACE template switching, which added a universal primer site and UMIs. Via MiXCR, TCRdb re-called the 5' RACE reads, giving one row per CDR3 protein. The top ten hold under 30% of the sample, which has some 340,000 distinct CDR3 sequences, approximately 4% seen once. Trimming pared 8 bases from V and 4 bases from J, leaving 12 bases between. CDR3 size: 13 residues. The germline V gene has CDR1 MGHDK and CDR2 SYGVNS. The source of this sequence is a man younger than 35 who received the YFV17D yellow fever vaccine. The source material was PBMCs, sampled 5 days after the yellow fever booster vaccination. The V call is TRBV25-1, the J call TRBJ1-5, with D maybe TRBD1 (5 bases). The CDR3 here is CASSRGGNQPQHF. The CDR3 DNA reads as TGTGCCAGCTCCCGGGGCGGAAATCAGCCCCAGCATTTT.